One and the same sample provided the 23 T cell receptor beta chains below, sequenced in a study of T cells in localized non-small cell lung cancer. Sequencing used immunoSEQ multiplex PCR; TCRdb keeps in-frame clones, though not all of them. The data contain under 9,500 clones, roughly 94% of them singletons. The starting material was peripheral blood, obtained before any cancer treatment. The receptors come from a woman aged 40-69 years with stage I squamous cell lung carcinoma.

In its sample, this clone was seen once. V and J are TRBV9 and TRBJ2-5; possibly TRBD1 or TRBD2 for D (6 bases each). The V end lost 0 bases, the J end lost 4 bases, and 13 bases lay between the germline ends. The CDR3 sequence is 15 residues long. The germline V gene has CDR1 SGDLS and CDR2 YYNGEE. CDR3 sequence (DNA): TGTGCCAGCAGCGTAGAAGGGGGAGGCCCAGAGACCCAGTACTTC. This translates into CASSVEGGGPETQYF.

V usage is TRBV30 and J usage is TRBJ1-2; D gene ambiguous. Deletions cut 2 bases from V and 3 bases from J, with 16 bases between. The CDR3 has 15 residues. CDR1 is GTSNPN, CDR2 SVGIG, per germline (reference sequence). The CDR3: CAWSMVNALDYGYTF. For the CDR3, the DNA is TGTGCCTGGAGTATGGTCAACGCTCTGGACTATGGCTACACCTTC.

The CDR3 protein is CAWGGGRLRPYEQYF. The CDR3 DNA is TGTGCCTGGGGCGGGGGAAGATTACGTCCCTACGAGCAGTACTTC. The chain couples TRBV30 to TRBJ2-7, with TRBD2 identical over 7 bases. This CDR3 spans 15 amino acids. The V segment lost 5 bases and the J segment 2 bases; nucleotides outside the gene matches: 12. Germline loops: CDR1 GTSNPN, CDR2 SVGIG (reference sequence). The whole variable domain, filled in from reference TRBV30 and TRBJ2-7, reads SQTIHQWPATLVQPVGSPLSLECTVEGTSNPNLYWYRQAAGRGLQLLFYSVGIGQISSEVPQNLSASRPQDRQFILSSKKLLLSDSGFYLCAWGGGRLRPYEQYFGPGTRLTVT.

J is TRBJ1-5 and V is TRBV6-5, with D unclear. The CDR3 runs to 14 residues. The V gene's germline CDR1 is MNHEY and CDR2 SVGAGI. V lost 2 bases, J lost 1 base, and 6 bases lay in between. The CDR3 sequence is CASSYGQSNQPQHF. The CDR3 DNA reads as TGTGCCAGCAGTTACGGTCAGAGCAATCAGCCCCAGCATTTT.

The genes are TRBV30 and TRBJ1-2; TRBD1 might be the D (5 bases). The length of the CDR3 is 13 residues. From germline, CDR1 is GTSNPN and CDR2 SVGIG (reference sequence). Trimming left V 4 bases short and J 6 bases short, with 15 bases between. As DNA, the CDR3 is TGTGCCTGGATCCGATTCCGAGGGGATGGCTACACCTTC. Translating it yields CAWIRFRGDGYTF.

This chain uses TRBV19 with TRBJ1-1; D is unclear. V lost 5 bases, J lost 4 bases, and 11 bases lay in between. CDR1 and CDR2 from the germline V gene are LNHDA and SQIVND (reference sequence). The CDR3 length is 13 residues. The CDR3 DNA is TGTGCCAGTAGTTCGGAGGGAATCACTGAAGCTTTCTTT. It yields the protein CASSSEGITEAFF.

The rearrangement uses TRBV5-1 and TRBJ2-3; unclear D gene. Germline values: CDR1 SGHRS, CDR2 YFSETQ. Between the trimmed V and J ends, which lost 0 bases and 2 bases, there was a span of 7 bases. This CDR3 is 14 amino acids long. The CDR3 DNA is TGCGCCAGCAGCTTGGCCAGCGCCACAGATACGCAGTATTTT. Translating it yields CASSLASATDTQYF.

This chain links TRBV30 with TRBJ1-1; no definite D call. Trimming pared 4 bases from V and 7 bases from J, leaving 10 bases between. This CDR3 is 11 amino acids long. Germline loops: CDR1 GTSNPN, CDR2 SVGIG (reference sequence). CDR3 sequence (DNA): TGTGCCTGGATCAAACTTCTTGAAGCTTTCTTT. This encodes CAWIKLLEAFF.

The chain recombines TRBV19 with TRBJ1-5, with 7 bases matching TRBD1. Germline CDR1 LNHDA, CDR2 SQIVND (reference sequence). V shed 5 bases, J shed 4 bases, and the junction held 17 bases outside the gene matches. This CDR3 spans 18 amino acids. The chain's CDR3 is CASSAGAARDSYNQPQHF. CDR3 nucleotides: TGTGCCAGTAGTGCCGGGGCTGCCCGGGACAGCTATAATCAGCCCCAGCATTTT.

The chain has TRBV7-2 and TRBJ1-4; no firm D call. This CDR3 contains 14 residues. V gave up 3 bases and J gave up 8 bases, with 13 bases separating them. Germline V gene lookup returns CDR1 SGHTA and CDR2 FQGNSA. The CDR3 loop reads CASSFPAAREKLFF. Here the CDR3 DNA reads TGTGCCAGCAGCTTCCCGGCTGCGAGGGAAAAACTGTTTTTT.

The J gene is TRBJ1-5, the V gene TRBV6-6; perhaps TRBD1 as D (6 bases). The V gene lost 0 bases and the J gene lost 7 bases, with 10 bases spanning the gap. The CDR3 spans 14 residues. The germline V gene has CDR1 MNHNY and CDR2 SVGAGI (reference sequence). The CDR3 sequence: CASSYSGARQPQHF. The DNA of the CDR3 is TGTGCCAGCAGTTACTCGGGGGCGCGACAGCCCCAGCATTTT.

This clone was counted once. This chain links TRBV4-1 with TRBJ2-7; TRBD1 aligns across 9 bases. The CDR3 sequence is 18 residues long. J gave up 3 bases and V 3 bases, and 15 bases lay outside the gene matches. The germline V gene encodes CDR1 MGHRA and CDR2 YSYEKL. CDR3 in amino acids: CASSHVQTGTGSLYEQYF. CDR3 bases: TGCGCCAGCAGCCATGTACAAACCGGGACAGGGTCTCTCTACGAGCAGTACTTC.

The rearrangement links TRBV5-4 to TRBJ1-2; D is unclear. The CDR3 extends over 12 amino acids. Germline CDR1 SGHNT, CDR2 YYREEE (reference sequence). V was pared by 1 base and J by 4 bases, with 5 bases between. CDR3 nucleotides: TGTGCCAGCAGCTTGCAAGTCTATGGCTACACCTTC. Residues: CASSLQVYGYTF.

This clone was picked up one time. J is TRBJ2-7 and V is TRBV21-1. TRBV21-1 is a listed pseudogene. The CDR3 spans 18 residues. The DNA of the CDR3 is TGTGCCAGCAGCAAAAAGTGGGGGAGCACGGTGCTCCCCTACGAGCAGTACTTC. Amino acid sequence: CASSKKWGSTVLPYEQYF.

This chain uses TRBV4-3 with TRBJ2-2; no reliable D call. Germline CDR1 is LGHNA and CDR2 is YSLEER. The V gene lost 4 bases and the J gene lost 6 bases, with 12 bases spanning the gap. The length of the CDR3 is 14 residues. CDR3 sequence: CASSPQILAGELFF. CDR3 DNA: TGCGCCAGCAGCCCGCAAATTCTGGCCGGGGAGCTGTTTTTT.

This clone was counted a few times. V and J are TRBV21-1 and TRBJ1-3. TRBV21-1 is classified as a pseudogene. The CDR3 is 18 residues long. CDR3 nucleotide sequence: TGTGCCAGCAGCAAAGGCCGGGACTGGCCCACCTCTGGAAACACCATATATTTT. It codes for CASSKGRDWPTSGNTIYF.

This chain uses TRBV5-1 with TRBJ2-3, with 10 bases matching TRBD1. The CDR3 is 14 residues long. Germline V gene lookup returns CDR1 SGHRS and CDR2 YFSETQ. Trimming removed 7 bases from V and 1 base from J; junction bases left unmatched: 3. CDR3 residues: CASGGTGGTDTQYF. In DNA, the CDR3 is TGCGCCAGCGGCGGGACAGGGGGCACAGATACGCAGTATTTT.

V is TRBV10-3 and J is TRBJ2-1; D possibly uses TRBD1 or TRBD2 (5 bases each). Germline V CDR1 and CDR2: ENHRY, SYGVKD. V was cut by 5 bases and J by 5 bases, with 13 bases left in between. This CDR3 is built from 14 residues. CDR3 sequence: CAISNPGRDNEQFF. The CDR3 region has the DNA TGTGCCATCAGTAACCCGGGACGGGACAATGAGCAGTTCTTC.

This chain uses TRBV4-2 with TRBJ2-1; 8 bases agree with TRBD2. CDR3 length: 15 amino acids. V lost 4 bases to trimming and J lost 10 bases; unmatched junction nucleotides: 12. The germline V gene has CDR1 LGHNA and CDR2 YNFKEQ. The CDR3 loop is CASSPSGLGPKEQFF. CDR3 coding DNA: TGTGCCAGCAGCCCTTCGGGACTAGGTCCGAAGGAGCAGTTCTTC.

The table lists this clone with a few counts. J is TRBJ2-3 and V is TRBV9; 13 bases match TRBD2. V shed 3 bases and J 4 bases; nucleotides not matched to a gene: 5. Germline assignment: CDR1 SGDLS and CDR2 YYNGEE. There are 16 residues in the CDR3. The CDR3 reads CASSARLAGGPDTQYF. The CDR3 coding sequence is TGTGCCAGCAGCGCCCGACTAGCGGGGGGCCCAGATACGCAGTATTTT. The full variable domain, rest sourced from reference TRBV9 and TRBJ2-3, is DSGVTQTPKHLITATGQRVTLRCSPRSGDLSVYWYQQSLDQGLQFLIQYYNGEERAKGNILERFSAQQFPDLHSELNLSSLELGDSALYFCASSARLAGGPDTQYFGPGTRLTVL.

The chain is built from TRBV5-4 and TRBJ1-1, with 7 bases aligning to TRBD1. Germline trimming cut 7 bases from V and 2 bases from J; bases unmatched to any gene: 5. CDR3 size: 13 residues. Germline assignment: CDR1 SGHNT and CDR2 YYREEE (reference sequence). CDR3 DNA sequence: TGTGCCAGCTCGACAGGGTTAAACACTGAAGCTTTCTTT. This gives the protein CASSTGLNTEAFF. Supplemented by reference TRBV5-4 and TRBJ1-1, the full variable domain reads ETGVTQSPTHLIKTRGQQVTLRCSSQSGHNTVSWYQQALGQGPQFIFQYYREEENGRGNFPPRFSGLQFPNYSSELNVNALELDDSALYLCASSTGLNTEAFFGQGTRLTVV.

The chain carries TRBV29-1 and TRBJ1-1, with D possibly matching TRBD1 (5 bases). The CDR3 extends over 14 amino acids. The V end was cut by 0 bases, the J end by 1 base, with 9 bases between. Germline values: CDR1 SQVTM, CDR2 ANQGSEA. This CDR3 reads CSVEEGRGNTEAFF. CDR3 DNA: TGCAGCGTTGAAGAGGGGAGGGGGAACACTGAAGCTTTCTTT.

CDR3 sequence: CASSFSTDTQYF. The CDR3 DNA follows: TGTGCCAGCAGCTTCAGCACAGATACGCAGTATTTT. The chain carries TRBV13 and TRBJ2-3; D unclear. Trimming left V 3 bases short and J 0 bases short, with 1 base between. Germline loops: CDR1 PRHDT, CDR2 FYEKMQ (reference sequence). This CDR3 comprises 12 residues. Looking up the rest from reference TRBV13 and TRBJ2-3 gives the full variable domain: AAGVIQSPRHLIKEKRETATLKCYPIPRHDTVYWYQQGPGQDPQFLISFYEKMQSDKGSIPDRFSAQQFSDYHSELNMSSLELGDSALYFCASSFSTDTQYFGPGTRLTVL.